The clone carrying this T cell receptor beta chain was observed many times. Its target is not known. These data come from a study of human T cells and chemical hapten exposure. Unique molecular identifiers were attached to individual cDNA molecules during library preparation. Original processing methods: Sample TCR counts, which ranged from 23,224 to 690,600, had a median of roughly 100,000. TCRdb called the RACE reads again in MiXCR, with one record for every CDR3 protein. For this entry, the V and J calls and clone size follow TCRdb and not the study's own pipeline. This repertoire shows about 40,000 distinct CDR3 sequences, less than 3.5% found once; its top ten account for less than 8.5%. Study-level results: With patch test score, the counts of PT1 expanded TCRs showed a positive correlation. Unchanged with DPC sensitization were TCRs above 1 in 1000 frequency.

The germline gives CDR1 MDHEN, CDR2 SYDVKM. Trimming took 6 bases from V and 4 from J, leaving 13 bases between them. CDR3 length: 14 amino acids. Documented time point: patch test 2, 6 weeks after DPC sensitization. Specified treatment: therapeutic diphenylcyclopropenone sensitization with weekly scalp DPC. The receptor comes from a man aged 40-49 years with alopecia areata. Some clones in this sample may be carry-over from other donors' samples. The chain combines TRBV28 with TRBJ1-5, with D unresolved. Here the sequenced sample was whole blood, taken in connection with sensitization to the hapten diphenylcyclopropenone (DPC). CDR3 DNA sequence: TGTGCCAGCAGCCCCATTGGGAGGAATCAGCCCCAGCATTTT. Translation gives CASSPIGRNQPQHF.